This TCR beta chain was documented in a study of T cell clonotyping in hematopoietic cell transplantation. Study-wide results and limits: No sorting was done, leaving CD4 and CD8 contributions mixed. Higher Inverse Simpson Index values in graft donor and pretransplant recipient predicted broader posttransplant TCR diversity. After transplant, recipient diversity fell while pathologically expanded clonotypes grew through day 180.

Recipient blood drawn about 28 days pretransplant and days 30, 100, 180 after. To note about this clone: No antigen is known for it.

Clones were read by immunoSEQ multiplex PCR, and TCRdb kept only the in-frame ones, dropping some. Of some 30,000 clones in the sample, about 93% were seen once. Germline V CDR1 and CDR2: GTSNPN, SVGIG (reference sequence). Trimming left V 1 base short and J 5 bases short, with 9 bases between. CDR3 length equals 13 residues. The receptor comes from a female patient in her fifties who had an allogeneic stem cell transplant from a related donor, so the T cells may come from the graft donor. Some clones in this sample may be carry-over from other donors' samples. This material consisted of PBMCs, taken 100 days after allogeneic stem cell transplant. The V call is TRBV30, the J call TRBJ1-5; the D gene is possibly TRBD1 (5 bases). The CDR3 DNA follows: TGTGCCTGGAGTGCAGGGTGGGATCAGCCCCAGCATTTT. Protein product: CAWSAGWDQPQHF. The variable domain in full, completed from reference TRBV30 and TRBJ1-5, reads SQTIHQWPATLVQPVGSPLSLECTVEGTSNPNLYWYRQAAGRGLQLLFYSVGIGQISSEVPQNLSASRPQDRQFILSSKKLLLSDSGFYLCAWSAGWDQPQHFGDGTRLSIL.